This T cell receptor (beta chain) was found in a study of identifying expanded T cells in peripheral blood. During the collection period, no donor immune events like infections were recorded. Points on this clone: Its antigen is not known.

Study results and limitations: Clone count variance between approximately two-week samples rose with total template count. Differentially abundant clones: 1 to 1.5 between replicates, around 16 at around 14 days, less than 25 at four.

Assay used: immunoSEQ multiplex PCR; TCRdb lists only in-frame clones, some missing. The sample consists of around 94,000 clones, around 88% of them appearing once. With 3 bases removed from V and 5 bases from J, the gap between germline ends came to 13 bases. This CDR3 has 15 residues. Per the germline V gene, CDR1 is SEHNR and CDR2 is FQNEAQ (reference sequence). Sample: blood. The receptor's source is a person aged 18 to 75 in good health. The rearrangement joins TRBV7-9 to TRBJ1-4; tentatively, D is TRBD1 (5 bases). For the CDR3, the DNA is TGTGCCAGCAGCTTGTGGGGGGAGTCCAATGAAAAACTGTTTTTT. Protein sequence: CASSLWGESNEKLFF.